The clone carrying this T cell receptor beta chain was counted many times. Its antigen is still unknown. The CDR3 goes on 3 residues after the read ends, and that part is filled in from the germline J gene. This record belongs to a study of T cell clonality in common variable immunodeficiency. Overall study results and limits: Repertoire-complication correlations in CVID were limited by patient heterogeneity. Fewer deletions and N-nucleotide insertions were reportedly seen in common variable immunodeficiency TCR beta sequences.

Donors gave about 5 to 8 ml heparinized peripheral whole blood. V lost 9 bases and J lost 1, with 10 bases in between. This CDR3 has 14 amino acids. Germline CDR1 and CDR2: SNHLY and FYNNEI. The method was immunoSEQ multiplex PCR; TCRdb's version includes in-frame clones alone and lacks a portion of them. The sample presents approximately 30,000 clones, none singletons. Sequenced sample: peripheral blood mononuclear cells. The origin of this receptor is a person between 18 and 69 years old in good health. The chain employs TRBV2 and TRBJ2-6, with a tentative D call TRBD1 (6 bases). CDR3 residues: CARGQESGANVLTF. The covered CDR3 bases are TGTGCCAGGGGACAAGAGTCTGGGGCCAACGTC.